This T cell receptor (beta chain) is from a study of blood T cell repertoires in COVID-19. Whole-study context: COVID-19 samples from acute and convalescent phases originated in the United States, Italy and Spain. T cells, B-cell-depleted T cells, or PBMCs provided the cDNA or gDNA that served as material.

Methods used by the authors: Amplification of reference gene primers provided the estimated nucleated cell counts. Generated by immunoSEQ multiplex PCR, the TCRdb table keeps only in-frame clones and is missing some. That table gives V, J and clone size, and the DNA gave D and trimming. The top ten clones hold 1.5% to 2% of a sample with about 140,000 clones, around 90% of them seen once. Trimming left V 2 bases short and J 10 bases short, with 21 bases between. There are 15 residues in the CDR3. The V gene's germline CDR1 is SGHKS and CDR2 YYEKEE (reference sequence). This receptor was identified in a man between 65 and 85 years old with acute or convalescent COVID-19. Material for sequencing was peripheral blood. The genes are TRBV5-5 and TRBJ1-1; D ambiguous. The DNA of the CDR3 is TGTGCCAGCAGCTTTCCCCACAGAGGGCCTTCGGTAGCTTTCTTT. As protein: CASSFPHRGPSVAFF.